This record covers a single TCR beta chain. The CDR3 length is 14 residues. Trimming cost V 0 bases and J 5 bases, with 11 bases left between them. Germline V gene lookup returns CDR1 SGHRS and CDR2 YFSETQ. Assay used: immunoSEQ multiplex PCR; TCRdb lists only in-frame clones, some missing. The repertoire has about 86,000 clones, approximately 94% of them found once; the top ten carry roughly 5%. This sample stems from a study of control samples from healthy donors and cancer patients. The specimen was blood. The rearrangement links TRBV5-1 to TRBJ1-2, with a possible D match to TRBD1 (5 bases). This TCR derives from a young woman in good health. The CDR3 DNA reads TGCGCCAGCAGCTTGGAGGGAGGGGTATATGGCTACACCTTC. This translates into CASSLEGGVYGYTF.